The next 25 T cell receptor beta chains were all read from a single sample in a study of identical twins' blood T cells. MiXCR, run by TCRdb on the 5' RACE reads, gives a single entry per CDR3 protein. The table lists roughly 340,000 distinct CDR3 sequences, 28% of them singletons. Material: PBMCs. The receptors come from a woman aged 18-55 years in good health.

This clonotype appeared many times. V usage is TRBV20-1 and J usage is TRBJ1-5; the D gene is possibly TRBD1 (5 bases). CDR1 is DFQATT, CDR2 SNEGSKA, per germline (reference sequence). The length of the CDR3 is 12 residues. V lost 5 bases and J lost 4, with 9 bases in between. The CDR3 region has the DNA TGCAGTGCTGTCGGGGGGAATCAGCCCCAGCATTTT. Its protein product is CSAVGGNQPQHF.

J is TRBJ1-2 and V is TRBV7-2; D is unclear. V lost 2 bases and J 0 bases, leaving 10 bases between the germline ends. The CDR3 is 15 amino acids. Germline-derived CDR1 and CDR2 are SGHTA and FQGNSA. The CDR3, as DNA: TGTGCCAGCAGCTTACAGACTGCACCTAACTATGGCTACACCTTC. It specifies CASSLQTAPNYGYTF.

This clonotype has only a few counts. The genes are TRBV5-1 and TRBJ1-3, with D unresolved. CDR3 length: 15 amino acids. Germline CDR1 SGHRS, CDR2 YFSETQ. The V and J ends lost 2 bases and 0 bases respectively, with 9 bases between them. The CDR3 DNA is TGCGCCAGCAGCTTCGACGGCTTCTCTGGAAACACCATATATTTT. As protein: CASSFDGFSGNTIYF.

V is TRBV11-2 and J is TRBJ2-1; 7 bases map to TRBD2. V trimming: 3 bases; J trimming: 6 bases; junction bases outside the gene matches: 2. CDR1 is SGHAT, CDR2 FQNNGV, per germline. The CDR3 is made up of 13 amino acids. The CDR3 DNA follows: TGTGCCAGCAGCTTCGGGACTACCAATGAGCAGTTCTTC. Amino acid sequence: CASSFGTTNEQFF.

The J gene is TRBJ1-4, the V gene TRBV30; 10 nucleotides agree with TRBD1. V shed 5 bases and J 7 bases; nucleotides not matched to a gene: 4. Germline CDR1 is GTSNPN and CDR2 is SVGIG (reference sequence). The CDR3 contains 13 residues. The CDR3 spells CAWSRDRGEKLFF. For the CDR3, the DNA is TGTGCCTGGTCCCGGGACAGGGGTGAAAAACTGTTTTTT.

This clonotype was picked up a small number of times. The chain recombines TRBV6-1 with TRBJ1-5; D ambiguous. CDR3 length: 18 residues. Per the germline V gene, CDR1 is MNHNS and CDR2 is SASEGT. The V end lost 3 bases, the J end lost 0 bases, and 18 bases lay between the germline ends. In nucleotides, the CDR3 is TGTGCCAGCAGTGATCAAAGGACCGCTAGTTATAGCAATCAGCCCCAGCATTTT. Its translation is CASSDQRTASYSNQPQHF.

The CDR3 DNA follows: TGTGCCAGCAGCCCGTTTGGGGGTGAGCAGTTCTTC. It yields the protein CASSPFGGEQFF. The V call is TRBV7-2, the J call TRBJ2-1, with D perhaps given as TRBD1 or TRBD2 (5 bases each). The CDR3 loop spans 12 amino acids. Trimming left V 5 bases short and J 9 bases short, with 11 bases between. Germline values: CDR1 SGHTA, CDR2 FQGNSA.

The gene calls are TRBV7-2 and TRBJ2-1; 9 bases are a match to TRBD2. This CDR3 comprises 15 residues. The V segment lost 4 bases and the J segment 5 bases; nucleotides outside the gene matches: 6. Germline lookup yields CDR1 SGHTA and CDR2 FQGNSA. The DNA of the CDR3 is TGTGCCAGCAGCTCCGGGACTAGCTCAAACAATGAGCAGTTCTTC. This encodes CASSSGTSSNNEQFF.

This clonotype came up a few times. Here the CDR3 DNA reads TGTGCCAGCAGTTTAGGAGGAGTGCTAGGTGGCTACACCTTC. Encoded protein: CASSLGGVLGGYTF. V gene TRBV12-3 or TRBV12-4 combines with J gene TRBJ1-2, with D uncertain. CDR3 length: 14 residues. V lost 1 base to trimming and J lost 7 bases, with 13 bases between them.

The chain employs TRBV3-1 and TRBJ2-2; D not resolved. The CDR3 is 13 residues long. Germline V gene lookup returns CDR1 LGHDT and CDR2 YNNKEL (reference sequence). The germline V and J ends were trimmed by 6 bases and 8 bases, with 13 bases remaining between them. The DNA for the CDR3 is TGTGCCAGCAGATACAGAGTCCAAGGGGAGCTGTTTTTT. Its translation: CASRYRVQGELFF.

The V call is TRBV20-1, the J call TRBJ1-1, with D perhaps TRBD1 (6 bases). The CDR3 loop spans 14 amino acids. The V gene lost 7 bases and the J gene lost 5 bases, with 20 bases spanning the gap. The germline V gene has CDR1 DFQATT and CDR2 SNEGSKA (reference sequence). The CDR3 loop reads CSVKRGARGTEAFF. Written as DNA, the CDR3 is TGCAGTGTGAAAAGGGGGGCGCGGGGTACTGAAGCTTTCTTT.

Only a few counts were recorded for this clonotype. The chain has TRBV11-2 and TRBJ1-5; D gene ambiguous. Germline assignment: CDR1 SGHAT and CDR2 FQNNGV. The V end lost 5 bases, the J end lost 6 bases, and 11 bases lay between the germline ends. This CDR3 region has 13 residues. CDR3 sequence: CASSLGKGQPQHF. The CDR3, as DNA: TGTGCCAGCAGCCTTGGGAAAGGTCAGCCCCAGCATTTT.

This clonotype was counted a few times. The chain carries TRBV4-3 and TRBJ2-2; TRBD2 might be the D (6 bases). The CDR3 covers 15 residues. V was cut by 6 bases and J by 7 bases, with 18 bases left in between. From germline, CDR1 is LGHNA and CDR2 YSLEER. CDR3 sequence (DNA): TGCGCCAGCAGGTTCAGACTAGGCTTTGACGGGGAGCTGTTTTTT. This codes for CASRFRLGFDGELFF.

At least ten counts were recorded for this clonotype. This chain connects TRBV29-1 to TRBJ2-5; D is unclear. The CDR3 consists of 9 residues. Deletions cut 4 bases from V and 5 bases from J, with 2 bases between. Looked up from germline, CDR1 is SQVTM and CDR2 is ANQGSEA. The CDR3 nucleotides read TGCAGCGTTGGGGAGACCCAGTACTTC. It is translated as CSVGETQYF.

The sample holds a few counts of this clonotype. The chain recombines TRBV19 with TRBJ1-1; the match to TRBD1 covers 7 bases. The junction had 12 bases not matched to a gene; V was cut back by 6 bases and J by 5 bases. Germline V gene data show CDR1 as LNHDA and CDR2 as SQIVND (reference sequence). There are 15 residues in the CDR3. The CDR3 region has the DNA TGTGCCAGTAGACGTGACAGGGTTCGTGGGACTGAAGCTTTCTTT. This translates into CASRRDRVRGTEAFF.

The chain has TRBV7-2 and TRBJ2-1; D unclear. The CDR3 runs to 15 residues. The V end was cut by 5 bases, the J end by 3 bases, with 14 bases between. CDR1 is SGHTA and CDR2 is FQGNSA in the germline V gene. CDR3 bases: TGTGCCAGCAGCAATCGTCGTCCTGACTACAATGAGCAGTTCTTC. Translation gives CASSNRRPDYNEQFF. Combining the CDR3 with reference TRBV7-2 and TRBJ2-1 gives the whole variable domain GAGVSQSPSNKVTEKGKDVELRCDPISGHTALYWYRQSLGQGLEFLIYFQGNSAPDKSGLPSDRFSAERTGGSVSTLTIQRTQQEDSAVYLCASSNRRPDYNEQFFGPGTRLTVL.

The chain joins TRBV7-9 to TRBJ2-1; 7 positions match TRBD1. This CDR3 is 15 amino acids long. Per germline, CDR1 SEHNR and CDR2 FQNEAQ (reference sequence). After removal of 5 bases from V and 4 bases from J, the junction contained 8 bases not matched to a gene. The CDR3 sequence: CASSPGQVRYNEQFF. The CDR3 DNA reads TGTGCCAGCAGCCCCGGACAGGTTCGGTACAATGAGCAGTTCTTC.

The chain employs TRBV27 and TRBJ2-7; D is possibly TRBD2 (6 bases). The CDR3 is 15 amino acids. V lost 4 bases and J lost 1, with 14 bases in between. Per the germline V gene, CDR1 is MNHEY and CDR2 is SMNVEV (reference sequence). The CDR3 reads CASSSRERGSYEQYF. The CDR3 bases are TGTGCCAGCAGTTCCCGGGAGAGAGGATCCTACGAGCAGTACTTC.

The chain is built from TRBV19 and TRBJ1-2; TRBD1 might be the D (6 bases). The CDR3 runs to 13 residues. V lost 6 bases to trimming and J lost 4 bases, with 12 bases between them. Germline CDR1 and CDR2: LNHDA and SQIVND (reference sequence). CDR3 sequence reads: CASSPRGFYGYTF. The CDR3 coding sequence is TGTGCCAGTAGCCCAAGGGGGTTCTATGGCTACACCTTC.

This clonotype was seen at least ten times. The chain carries TRBV6-5 and TRBJ1-5; no definite D call. CDR1 is MNHEY, CDR2 SVGAGI, per germline. The CDR3 covers 15 residues. Trimming took 3 bases from V and 1 from J, leaving 10 bases between them. CDR3 sequence (DNA): TGTGCCAGCAGTTATCGCCAGGACAGCAATCAGCCCCAGCATTTT. It specifies CASSYRQDSNQPQHF.

Comment on this clonotype: A much larger clone differs by one base, so this may be a read error. The chain joins TRBV15 to TRBJ1-4; TRBD1 is a possible D gene (5 bases). From germline, CDR1 is LNHNV and CDR2 YYDKDF (reference sequence). CDR3 length equals 16 residues. The CDR3 is CATSRGAAGRNEKPFF. In DNA form, the CDR3 reads TGTGCCACCAGCAGAGGAGCGGCAGGGAGGAATGAAAAACCGTTTTTT.

The chain links TRBV3-2 to TRBJ2-2. TRBV3-2 is a pseudogene locus. The CDR3 is 15 residues long. The DNA of the CDR3 is TGTGCCAGCAGCCCGCACTACGTCGACACCGGGGAGCTGTTTTTT. Translated: CASSPHYVDTGELFF.

This clonotype was seen a few times. V usage is TRBV7-2 and J usage is TRBJ1-2; D is perhaps TRBD1 (5 bases). The CDR3 spans 12 residues. CDR1 SGHTA and CDR2 FQGNSA come from the germline V gene. V lost 5 bases and J 10 bases, leaving 14 bases between the germline ends. CDR3 DNA sequence: TGTGCCAGCAGCCGAGCACAAGGGGTCTACACCTTC. Encoded protein: CASSRAQGVYTF.

This clonotype was detected only once. The rearrangement uses TRBV6-2 or TRBV6-3 and TRBJ2-2, with unresolved D. CDR1 MNHEY and CDR2 SVGEGT come from the germline V gene. V lost 2 bases, J lost 4 bases, and 11 bases lay in between. The length of the CDR3 is 15 residues. The DNA of the CDR3 is TGTGCCAGCAGTTACCCAGGAGTTAGCACCGGGGAGCTGTTTTTT. Protein sequence: CASSYPGVSTGELFF.

V and J are TRBV7-2 and TRBJ1-1, with 8 bases matching TRBD1. The V gene end was trimmed by 2 bases and the J gene end by 5 bases; junction bases not matched to a gene: 7. Per the germline V gene, CDR1 is SGHTA and CDR2 is FQGNSA. This CDR3 is 15 amino acids long. The CDR3 spells CASSLYRGVGTEAFF. CDR3 in DNA: TGTGCCAGCAGCTTATACAGGGGGGTAGGGACTGAAGCTTTCTTT.